This record concerns one T cell receptor beta chain sequence. Trimming removed 9 bases from V and 0 bases from J, with 12 bases in between. Per the germline V gene, CDR1 is MDHEN and CDR2 is SYDVKM. There are 14 residues in the CDR3. The protocol was immunoSEQ multiplex PCR, while the TCRdb copy is restricted to in-frame clones and leaves out a portion. The profile shows 55,000 to 80,000 clones, about nine tenths of them singletons. The record originates from a study of OX40 agonist ivuxolimab in advanced cancers. The clonotype was recovered from an adult with an advanced solid tumor such as melanoma, head and neck, liver or kidney cancer. This sample comprised CD4+ or CD8+ T cells sorted from blood, obtained in a trial of the OX40 agonist ivuxolimab. The chain couples TRBV28 to TRBJ2-1; TRBD2 might be the D (5 bases). CDR3 sequence reads: CASSEGSSYNEQFF. The CDR3 DNA reads TGTGCCAGTTCGGAAGGGAGCTCCTACAATGAGCAGTTCTTC. Drawing the rest from reference TRBV28 and TRBJ2-1, the complete variable domain is DVKVTQSSRYLVKRTGEKVFLECVQDMDHENMFWYRQDPGLGLRLIYFSYDVKMKEKGDIPEGYSVSREKKERFSLILESASTNQTSMYLCASSEGSSYNEQFFGPGTRLTVL.